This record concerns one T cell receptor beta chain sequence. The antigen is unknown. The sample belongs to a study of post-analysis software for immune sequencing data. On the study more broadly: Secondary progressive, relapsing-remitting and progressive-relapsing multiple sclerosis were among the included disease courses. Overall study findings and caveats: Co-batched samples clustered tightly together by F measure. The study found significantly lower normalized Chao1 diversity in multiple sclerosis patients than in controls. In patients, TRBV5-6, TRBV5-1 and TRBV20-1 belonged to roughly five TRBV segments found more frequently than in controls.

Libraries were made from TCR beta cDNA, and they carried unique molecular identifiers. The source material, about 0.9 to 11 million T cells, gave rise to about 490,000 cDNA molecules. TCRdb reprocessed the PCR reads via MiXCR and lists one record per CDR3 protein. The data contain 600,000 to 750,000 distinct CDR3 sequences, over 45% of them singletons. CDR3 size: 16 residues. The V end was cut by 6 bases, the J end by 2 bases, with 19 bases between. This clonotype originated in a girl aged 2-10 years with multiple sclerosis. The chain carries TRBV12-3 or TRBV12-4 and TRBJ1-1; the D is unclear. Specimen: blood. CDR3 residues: CASRSTYLKGNTEAFF. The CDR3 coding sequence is TGTGCCAGCAGATCTACTTATTTAAAGGGCAACACTGAAGCTTTCTTT.